This T cell receptor (beta chain) is drawn from a study of T cell repertoires in cytomegalovirus infection. Study-level background: A matching HLA type, together with CMV infection, was signaled by public TCR beta signatures.

V lost 0 bases, J lost 2 bases, and 13 bases lay in between. Germline assignment: CDR1 MNHNS and CDR2 SASEGT. CDR3 length: 16 residues. Overall study findings and caveats: People with CMV and the relevant HLA were identified by cumulative public TCR beta family frequency. Across the ex vivo response, the dominant clonotypes were HLA-C-restricted CMV-specific TCR beta clonotypes.

TCRdb re-derived calls from the reads in MiXCR, one entry per CDR3 protein. Among fewer than 130,000 distinct CDR3 sequences listed, roughly 39% were seen once. In the case of this clonotype: Its target is unknown.

Sample: CD8+ T cells from cultured PBMCs, taken from culture after CMV antigen stimulation. The receptor comes from a human donor in good health (CMV status not recorded). Some clones in this sample may be carry-over from other donors' samples. The chain employs TRBV6-1 and TRBJ1-1; tentatively, D is TRBD1 (6 bases). The CDR3 loop is CASSEARAGANTEAFF. The CDR3 region has the DNA TGTGCCAGCAGTGAAGCCCGCGCAGGGGCAAACACTGAAGCTTTCTTT.